What follows are 22 T cell receptor beta chains derived from one specimen sequenced in a study of blood T cells in healthy people across ages. The use of a sample-barcoded 5' primer and a J-beta primer mix characterized a second PCR of roughly 7 to 11 cycles. One entry per CDR3 protein, called by TCRdb with MiXCR from the 5' RACE reads. The sample consists of some 320,000 distinct CDR3 sequences, 25% to 30% of them appearing once. The sequenced sample was blood. These receptors came from a woman in her seventies in good health.

The V call is TRBV11-2, the J call TRBJ2-3, with 11 bases identical to TRBD2. Germline V gives CDR1 SGHAT, CDR2 FQNNGV. The CDR3 sequence is 15 residues long. V lost 6 bases, J lost 6 bases, and 8 bases stayed unmatched. Here the CDR3 DNA reads TGTGCCAGCAGGACGACTAGCGGGACTTTGGATACGCAGTATTTT. Its protein is CASRTTSGTLDTQYF.

Only a few counts were recorded for this clonotype. This rearrangement joins TRBV29-1 to TRBJ1-3, with D unclear. V shed 6 bases and J shed 0 bases, with 9 bases lying between them. Germline CDR1 reads SQVTM; CDR2 reads ANQGSEA. The CDR3 covers 13 residues. The CDR3 sequence: CSVETSSGNTIYF. Here the CDR3 DNA reads TGCAGCGTCGAGACTAGCTCTGGAAACACCATATATTTT.

This clonotype has only a few counts. The chain links TRBV7-6 to TRBJ2-7, with D possibly being TRBD1 (6 bases). The DNA end is a closer match to TRBJ2-5, so the J assignment may be wrong. The CDR3 has 14 amino acids. The germline CDR1 and CDR2 sequences are SGHVS and FNYEAQ. CDR3 residues: CASSPRTDIGTQYF. The CDR3 bases are TGTGCCAGCAGCCCACGGACAGACATCGGGACCCAGTACTTC.

The chain recombines TRBV9 with TRBJ2-3, with TRBD2 matching 8 bases. Germline CDR1 SGDLS, CDR2 YYNGEE. Losses at the gene ends were 2 bases for V and 4 bases for J; bases not matched to a gene: 12. CDR3 length: 17 amino acids. The CDR3 region has the DNA TGTGCCAGCAGCGTCGCGACTCCGGGACTAGTCTCAGATACGCAGTATTTT. It is translated as CASSVATPGLVSDTQYF.

The V gene is TRBV6-1, the J gene TRBJ1-1; no definite D call. Germline V lookup: CDR1 MNHNS, CDR2 SASEGT. The V gene lost 6 bases and the J gene lost 2 bases, with 4 bases spanning the gap. CDR3 length equals 11 residues. The CDR3 DNA is TGTGCCAGCAGAGACAACACTGAAGCTTTCTTT. Translated, it gives CASRDNTEAFF.

This chain uses TRBV20-1 with TRBJ2-1, with D perhaps matching TRBD2 (7 bases). The germline V gene has CDR1 DFQATT and CDR2 SNEGSKA (reference sequence). V gave up 1 base and J gave up 8 bases, with 21 bases separating them. There are 16 residues in the CDR3. The CDR3 loop is CSARAIGGPISDEQFF. The CDR3 DNA is TGCAGTGCTAGAGCCATCGGGGGGCCTATAAGCGATGAGCAGTTCTTC.

Only a few counts were recorded for this clonotype. The chain joins TRBV2 to TRBJ2-1; 8 nucleotides agree with TRBD2. J gave up 5 bases and V 7 bases, and 10 bases lay outside the gene matches. CDR1 SNHLY and CDR2 FYNNEI come from the germline V gene. This CDR3 region has 15 residues. In nucleotides, the CDR3 is TGTGCCAGCACCGGGGAGCGGGAGAGCCACAATGAGCAGTTCTTC. Protein product: CASTGERESHNEQFF.

This clonotype came up a few times. The rearrangement joins TRBV5-5 to TRBJ2-1; 10 positions agree with TRBD2. The DNA matches TRBJ2-7 better at its end, which makes the J call doubtful. Germline assignment: CDR1 SGHKS and CDR2 YYEKEE (reference sequence). The CDR3 covers 15 residues. For the CDR3, the DNA is TGTGCCAGCAGCGGGATAGCGGGAGGTCCCGGCGAGCAGTACTTC. Its protein product is CASSGIAGGPGEQYF.

The chain carries TRBV10-3 and TRBJ2-7; 9 nucleotides match TRBD1. Germline-derived CDR1 and CDR2 are ENHRY and SYGVKD. Germline trimming cut 4 bases from V and 6 bases from J; bases unmatched to any gene: 10. The CDR3 runs to 15 residues. The CDR3 here is CAISGLGQGNCEQYF. The CDR3 region has the DNA TGTGCCATCAGTGGTTTAGGACAGGGGAATTGCGAGCAGTACTTC.

This chain connects TRBV9 to TRBJ1-2; 7 bases are shared with TRBD1. V trimming: 0 bases; J trimming: 3 bases; junction bases outside the gene matches: 11. The germline V gene has CDR1 SGDLS and CDR2 YYNGEE. The CDR3 loop spans 17 amino acids. CDR3 coding DNA: TGTGCCAGCAGCGTAGCCCCCCGACAGGGCAGCGACTATGGCTACACCTTC. As protein: CASSVAPRQGSDYGYTF.

This chain connects TRBV24-1 to TRBJ1-2, with 9 positions matching TRBD1. This CDR3 spans 16 amino acids. The V gene end was trimmed by 3 bases and the J gene end by 7 bases; junction bases not matched to a gene: 11. Germline V gives CDR1 KGHDR, CDR2 SFDVKD. The CDR3: CATSDGAGTGRGGYTF. CDR3 nucleotides: TGTGCCACCAGTGATGGCGCCGGGACAGGGAGAGGTGGCTACACCTTC.

This clonotype has just a few counts. This chain connects TRBV4-2 to TRBJ2-4; D unclear. This CDR3 is built from 14 residues. Trimming shortened V by 1 base and J by 2 bases, and 6 bases separated the two germline ends. Germline lookup yields CDR1 LGHNA and CDR2 YNFKEQ. The CDR3 protein is CASSQGVSKNIQYF. The DNA for the CDR3 is TGTGCCAGCAGCCAAGGGGTATCCAAAAACATTCAGTACTTC.

This clonotype was detected a few times. The chain carries TRBV29-1 and TRBJ1-4; the D gene is possibly TRBD1 (6 bases). This CDR3 spans 13 amino acids. CDR1 is SQVTM and CDR2 is ANQGSEA in the germline V gene. Trimming took off 7 bases at V and 4 bases at J, with 13 bases between the two ends. The CDR3 coding sequence is TGCAGCGCTTACAGGGCTGATAATGAAAAACTGTTTTTT. This sequence encodes CSAYRADNEKLFF.

This clonotype was seen ten or more times. The V gene is TRBV4-2, the J gene TRBJ2-1; D call uncertain. The CDR3 has 15 residues. V lost 1 base and J 8 bases, leaving 15 bases between the germline ends. Germline CDR1 and CDR2: LGHNA and YNFKEQ. CDR3 bases: TGTGCCAGCAGCCAAGCACTATCCCTCGGTTATGAGCAGTTCTTC. Its translation is CASSQALSLGYEQFF.

The chain joins TRBV14 to TRBJ2-6; tentatively, D is TRBD2 (6 bases). V lost 3 bases and J lost 0, with 12 bases in between. CDR1 and CDR2 (germline): SGHDN, FVKESK. The CDR3 spans 17 residues. Here the CDR3 DNA reads TGTGCCAGCAGCCATCTAGCGACCGTCTCTGGGGCCAACGTCCTGACTTTC. It is translated as CASSHLATVSGANVLTF. Using reference TRBV14 and TRBJ2-6 for the parts outside the CDR3, the full variable domain is EAGVTQFPSHSVIEKGQTVTLRCDPISGHDNLYWYRRVMGKEIKFLLHFVKESKQDESGMPNNRFLAERTGGTYSTLKVQPAELEDSGVYFCASSHLATVSGANVLTFGAGSRLTVL.

The J gene is TRBJ2-1, the V gene TRBV7-3, with 8 bases identical to TRBD2. Germline V gene data show CDR1 as SGHTA and CDR2 as FQGTGA. With 6 bases clipped from V and 2 bases from J, the junction kept 12 bases outside the gene matches. This CDR3 has 17 amino acids. Here the CDR3 DNA reads TGTGCCAGCAGTCAAGTTGGGGGGGGACTAGCCTACAATGAGCAGTTCTTC. As protein: CASSQVGGGLAYNEQFF.

The gene calls are TRBV6-1 and TRBJ1-3; D gene unclear. The CDR3 is 13 residues long. CDR1 is MNHNS and CDR2 is SASEGT in the germline V gene. V was shortened by 9 bases and J by 1 base, with 10 bases between the two germline ends. The CDR3 spells CASLTVSGNTIYF. CDR3 nucleotides: TGTGCCAGTTTAACAGTATCTGGAAACACCATATATTTT.

The sample holds a few counts of this clonotype. The chain combines TRBV10-3 with TRBJ1-5; D is unresolved. The CDR3 loop spans 15 amino acids. CDR1 is ENHRY and CDR2 is SYGVKD in the germline V gene. V was cut by 10 bases and J by 0 bases, with 16 bases left in between. Written as DNA, the CDR3 is TGTGCCACCCAAGACGGCCGGAATAGCAATCAGCCCCAGCATTTT. Translated, it gives CATQDGRNSNQPQHF.

This clonotype was counted between two and nine times. The gene calls are TRBV28 and TRBJ2-5; possibly TRBD1 for D (5 bases). The CDR3 covers 13 residues. Trimming took 6 bases from V and 5 from J, leaving 13 bases between them. CDR1 is MDHEN and CDR2 is SYDVKM in the germline V gene. The CDR3 loop is CASRGPRKETQYF. Here the CDR3 DNA reads TGTGCCAGCAGGGGGCCGAGGAAGGAGACCCAGTACTTC.

This clonotype has a handful of counts. The genes are TRBV20-1 and TRBJ1-5; D unresolved. V was clipped by 4 bases and J by 0 bases, with 13 bases between them. The CDR3 is 15 amino acids. Looked up from germline, CDR1 is DFQATT and CDR2 is SNEGSKA (reference sequence). The CDR3 DNA follows: TGCAGTGCTACCACCCTAGGAAATAGCAATCAGCCCCAGCATTTT. This translates into CSATTLGNSNQPQHF.

This clonotype was counted ten times or more. J is TRBJ2-1 and V is TRBV20-1, with 7 bases identical to TRBD2. CDR1 DFQATT and CDR2 SNEGSKA come from the germline V gene (reference sequence). The junction had 5 bases not matched to a gene; V was cut back by 2 bases and J by 4 bases. The CDR3 sequence is 14 residues long. DNA of the CDR3: TGCAGTGCTAGATTGGGACTATCATACAATGAGCAGTTCTTC. This codes for CSARLGLSYNEQFF.

This clonotype has a handful of counts. The V gene is TRBV6-5, the J gene TRBJ1-4; D not resolved. The CDR3 has 13 amino acids. The germline V gene has CDR1 MNHEY and CDR2 SVGAGI. Trimming cost V 7 bases and J 6 bases, with 12 bases left between them. The CDR3 here is CASKDRLDEKLFF. The CDR3 nucleotides read TGTGCCAGCAAAGACCGGTTGGATGAAAAACTGTTTTTT.